This TCR beta chain was recorded in a study of shared clonotypes between healthy human individuals. Across the whole study: Donors were a couple of women and a few men aged 18 to 49. Each donor's CD8 memory used one plate, CD8 naive two, each CD4 subset three. General study findings and limits: Some naive CD4 clonotypes, roughly 4.5%, turned up in common across several donors.

Trimming cost V 0 bases and J 8 bases, with 15 bases left between them. Germline CDR1 and CDR2: PRHDT and FYEKMQ (reference sequence). This CDR3 spans 15 amino acids. Terminally differentiated effector memory CD45RA+ cells were excluded from the naive CD8 cells, which were CD45RO-negative and positively selected for CCR7. About this clone: Its target is unknown.

TCRdb keeps only in-frame clones here, not all; method: immunoSEQ multiplex PCR. Of about 650,000 clones listed, around 95% are singletons. Input material: naive CD8+ T cells sorted from blood. This receptor was taken from a woman aged 25 to 39 in good health. This chain links TRBV13 with TRBJ2-3; perhaps TRBD2 as D (6 bases). CDR3 protein: CASSLGFGSIGTQYF. The CDR3 DNA reads as TGTGCCAGCAGCTTAGGATTCGGGAGTATAGGTACGCAGTATTTT.